These T cell receptor beta chains were read from a single sample in a study of Graves' ophthalmopathy and Graves' hyperthyroidism. TCRdb itself ran the multiplex PCR reads through MiXCR, one entry per CDR3 protein. The repertoire holds approximately 160,000 distinct CDR3 sequences, around two fifths seen once, with around 9.3% in the top ten. Material: peripheral blood. All receptors derive from a man younger than 40 with Graves' ophthalmopathy. CDR3s include the opening cysteine and the closing phenylalanine or tryptophan. D genes are given only for firm matches. For some rows the clone size is stated as once, few or many, or as a class when expanded; others skip it.

NA TRBJ1-3 many TRBV9 TGTGCCAGCAGCCCGGACCCGGCGGGAGGAAACACCATATATTTT CASSPDPAGGNTIYF
NA TRBJ1-5 many TRBV12-3/TRBV12-4 TGTGCCAGCAAAGTCTCAGGGGTCAATCAGCCCCAGCATTTT CASKVSGVNQPQHF
TRBD1 TRBJ1-1 many TRBV28 TGTGCCAGCAGTCCATATGGCCGGGACAGGGGGCGAAAAACTGAAGCTTTCTTT CASSPYGRDRGRKTEAFF
NA TRBJ2-7 NA TRBV28 TGTGCCACGCGACTAGTCTCGGAGCAGTACTTC CATRLVSEQYF
NA TRBJ2-7 many TRBV6-1 TGTGCCAGCAGTGAAGCATCGTGGGCGGGTCCTTCCTACGAGCAGTACTTC CASSEASWAGPSYEQYF
NA TRBJ2-7 once TRBV29-1 TGCAGCGTCATCTGGGGGCCCGAGCAGTACTTC CSVIWGPEQYF
NA TRBJ1-1 NA TRBV12-3/TRBV12-4 TGTGCCAGCAGCCGTCAGGGCTTGAACACTGAAGCTTTCTTT CASSRQGLNTEAFF
NA TRBJ2-5 once TRBV24-1 TGTGCCACCAGTGATTTGCTGGCGGGGCAAGAGACCCAGTACTTC CATSDLLAGQETQYF
NA TRBJ1-1 many TRBV6-1 TGTGCCAGCAGCGGGCCTCAGAAGAGGATGAACACTGAAGCTTTCTTT CASSGPQKRMNTEAFF
NA TRBJ1-2 many TRBV6-5 TGTGCCAGCAGTTACTCTAGTTCAGGGGCTTATGGCTACACCTTC CASSYSSSGAYGYTF
NA TRBJ1-1 many TRBV7-8 TGTGCCAGCAGCTTAGCGCTTTCAGCGAACACTGAAGCTTTCTTT CASSLALSANTEAFF
NA TRBJ1-5 many TRBV4-1 TGCGCCAGCAGCCTACGTGGGGGGGCCTTCCACCAGCCCCAGCATTTT CASSLRGGAFHQPQHF
NA TRBJ1-1 NA TRBV27 TGTGCCAGCGGTAGGGTGTCGGTGAACACTGAAGCTTTCTTT CASGRVSVNTEAFF
TRBD2 TRBJ2-6 many TRBV5-1 TGCGCCAGCAGCTTGAGGCGGGAGGTTGGGGCCAACGTCCTGACTTTC CASSLRREVGANVLTF
NA TRBJ2-5 NA TRBV7-2 TGTGCCAGCAGCCTAGGACAGAGAGAGACCCAGTACTTC CASSLGQRETQYF
TRBD1 TRBJ1-2 once TRBV27 TGTGCCAGCAGGCCCGGACAGGGGAGTGGCTACACCTTC CASRPGQGSGYTF
NA TRBJ1-6 many TRBV6-5 TGTGCCAGCAGTTTCACGGGGGAGGAATCACCCCTCCACTTT CASSFTGEESPLHF
TRBD1 TRBJ1-6 NA TRBV4-2 TGTGCCAGCAGCCAGTTCACGGGACAGACGAAACCCCTCCACTTT CASSQFTGQTKPLHF
NA TRBJ1-1 NA TRBV12-3/TRBV12-4 TGTGCCAGCAGTACCGGGACACTCGACACTGAAGCTTTCTTT CASSTGTLDTEAFF
NA TRBJ2-5 many TRBV28 TGTGCCAGCATCCGTCGGGGGACCGGGTGGGAGACCCAGTACTTC CASIRRGTGWETQYF
TRBD1 TRBJ2-7 many TRBV7-9 TGTGCCAGCAGCCTGGGACAGGGTTGGGAGCAGTACTTC CASSLGQGWEQYF
NA TRBJ2-7 many TRBV5-1 TGCGCCAGCAGCTTGTTGGACGAGCAGTACTTC CASSLLDEQYF
TRBD2 TRBJ2-7 many TRBV10-3 TGTGCCATCAGTGGTCCCCAGCACCGCCTAGCGGGAGTGGCCTACGGGCAGTACTTC CAISGPQHRLAGVAYGQYF
TRBD1 TRBJ2-2 NA TRBV2 TGTGCCAGCAGTTGGCAGGGGGCAAGCACCGGGGAGCTGTTTTTT CASSWQGASTGELFF
NA TRBJ1-1 many TRBV7-3 TGTGCCAGCGGGGTCGGAGTGAACACTGAAGCTTTCTTT CASGVGVNTEAFF